The 14 T cell receptor beta chains reported below all come from one sample, sequenced in a study of T cells in women clearing cervical HPV infection. Sequenced by immunoSEQ multiplex PCR; TCRdb stores in-frame clones only, minus some. The sample data list 20,000 to 25,000 clones. Source material: blood buffy coat. These receptors all come from a woman between 18 and 70 years old with a cervical HPV16 infection that either progressed to CIN3+ or cleared (not recorded which).

With regard to this clone: The sequence runs out 3 residues before the end of the CDR3; the remainder is reconstructed from the germline J gene. This sequence joins TRBV29-1 and TRBJ2-3; tentatively, D is TRBD1 (5 bases). The germline V gene has CDR1 SQVTM and CDR2 ANQGSEA. CDR3 length equals 15 residues. The germline V and J ends were trimmed by 7 bases and 5 bases, with 22 bases remaining between them. Partial CDR3 DNA: TGCAGCGCTTCGGAGACAGCTTCGGCCCAAGATACG. It yields the protein CSASETASAQDT. The whole CDR3 region reads CSASETASAQDTQYF.

Regarding this clone: Read data end 3 residues before the CDR3 end; the end is taken from the germline J gene. The chain carries TRBV11-2 and TRBJ2-2; 10 positions match TRBD1. The germline V gene encodes CDR1 SGHAT and CDR2 FQNNGV. The CDR3 contains 15 residues. J lost 6 bases, V lost 3 bases, and 4 bases had no gene match. Incomplete CDR3 DNA: TGTGCCAGCAGCTTCGGGACAGGGGCGGCCGGGGAG. It encodes CASSFGTGAAGE. The whole CDR3 sequence is CASSFGTGAAGELFF.

With respect to this clone: The CDR3 extends 3 residues past the end of the read, so its final part is completed from the germline J gene. The rearrangement uses TRBV20-1 and TRBJ2-3, with D possibly TRBD1 on 5 matching bases. Germline CDR1 DFQATT, CDR2 SNEGSKA (reference sequence). The germline V and J ends were trimmed by 4 bases and 6 bases, with 17 bases remaining between them. CDR3 length: 14 residues. CDR3 DNA, as far as it was read: TGCAGTGCTAAAAGGGGTGGTGCTCTGGATACG. Encoded protein: CSAKRGGALDT. Given in full, the CDR3 is CSAKRGGALDTQYF.

With regard to this clone: The read terminates 3 residues ahead of where the CDR3 ends, so the germline J gene completes it. The chain recombines TRBV2 with TRBJ2-4; TRBD1 might be the D (6 bases). From germline, CDR1 is SNHLY and CDR2 FYNNEI. Trimming took 6 bases from V and 8 from J, leaving 14 bases between them. The CDR3 has 13 residues. The CDR3 DNA, read in part, is TGTGCCAGCAGCTTTGGACAGACCGACATT. Translated, it gives CASSFGQTDI. The full CDR3 protein reads CASSFGQTDIQYF.

As for this clone: The sequenced fragment ends 3 residues before the CDR3 boundary, so the rest is inferred from the germline J gene. V is TRBV7-8 and J is TRBJ2-1; weak D call: TRBD1 (6 bases). Germline V gene sequence: CDR1 SGHVS, CDR2 FQNEAQ. The CDR3 length is 12 residues. V was trimmed by 2 bases and J by 7 bases, leaving 6 bases between them. CDR3 amino acids: CASSLTGNEQFF. Incomplete CDR3 DNA: TGTGCCAGCAGCTTAACAGGGAATGAG.

Note on this clone: The missing CDR3 end, 3 residues past where the read stops, is filled in from the germline J gene. This chain uses TRBV29-1 with TRBJ2-2; 7 bases line up with TRBD2. The trim removed 7 bases at V and 7 bases at J, leaving 3 bases unmatched. Germline CDR1 is SQVTM and CDR2 is ANQGSEA. The CDR3 contains 11 residues. The DNA read from the CDR3 is TGCAGCGGCGGGAGCGGCGGGGAG. It is translated as CSGGSGGE. The CDR3 in its entirety is CSGGSGGELFF.

A note on this clone: The read ends 3 residues shy of where the CDR3 ends; the end is completed using the germline J gene. This chain links TRBV14 with TRBJ2-3; no clear D. V was cut by 6 bases and J by 4 bases, with 14 bases left in between. The CDR3 sequence is 14 residues long. CDR1 is SGHDN and CDR2 is FVKESK in the germline V gene. Partial CDR3 DNA: TGTGCCAGCAGTGTCTTAAGCCGCTCAGATACG. It specifies CASSVLSRSDT. The CDR3 in its entirety is CASSVLSRSDTQYF.

Note on this clone: The read is 3 residues too short to cover the CDR3 end, so that end is filled in from the germline J gene. The rearrangement links TRBV2 to TRBJ2-7; TRBD1 aligns across 10 bases. The CDR3 has 14 amino acids. The germline V gene encodes CDR1 SNHLY and CDR2 FYNNEI. The J segment lost 2 bases and the V segment lost 9 bases, leaving 7 bases of the junction unmatched. CDR3 loop: CASKDRGVTYEQYF. The sequenced part of the CDR3 DNA is TGTGCCAGTAAGGACAGGGGGGTTACCTACGAG.

The CDR3 spells CSARFSGRASTGELFF. The CDR3 DNA, read in part, is TGCAGTGCTAGATTTAGCGGGAGGGCCAGCACCGGGGAG. The gene calls are TRBV20-1 and TRBJ2-2, with 11 bases aligning to TRBD2. The CDR3 end lies 3 residues beyond the end of the read and is filled in from the germline J gene. The junction had 6 bases not matched to a gene; V was cut back by 2 bases and J by 4 bases. The CDR3 consists of 16 residues. Germline-derived CDR1 and CDR2 are DFQATT and SNEGSKA (reference sequence).

As regards this clone: The CDR3 end falls 3 residues outside the read, so it is completed with the germline J gene. This chain joins TRBV5-6 and TRBJ1-1; 7 bases match TRBD1. CDR3 length: 14 residues. Germline CDR1 reads SGHDT; CDR2 reads YYEEEE. The V gene end was trimmed by 1 base and the J gene end by 5 bases; junction bases not matched to a gene: 5. Partial CDR3 DNA: TGTGCCAGCAGCTTGACAGGGGCATGGACTGAA. Translated, it gives CASSLTGAWTE. The CDR3 as a whole reads CASSLTGAWTEAFF.

Regarding this clone: Read sequence stops 3 residues before the CDR3 end, and the germline J gene provides the missing end. The V gene is TRBV20-1, the J gene TRBJ2-4; no reliable D call. This CDR3 contains 13 residues. The V end was cut by 6 bases, the J end by 0 bases, with 9 bases between. The germline gives CDR1 DFQATT, CDR2 SNEGSKA (reference sequence). The part of the CDR3 DNA that was read is TGCAGTGCCCCTACAGTAGCCAAAAACATT. As protein: CSAPTVAKNI. The CDR3, in full, reads CSAPTVAKNIQYF.

Remarks on this clone: The read finishes 3 residues shy of the CDR3 end, and the germline J gene is used to complete it. The chain is built from TRBV4-1 and TRBJ1-4; 7 bases line up with TRBD1. The junction had 0 bases not matched to a gene; V was cut back by 1 base and J by 1 base. Germline CDR1 MGHRA, CDR2 YSYEKL. The CDR3 is made up of 15 amino acids. The CDR3 loop reads CASSQGQGTNEKLFF. The CDR3 DNA, read in part, is TGCGCCAGCAGCCAAGGACAGGGAACTAATGAAAAA.

Turning to this clone: The CDR3 is cut off 3 residues early in the read; its end comes from the germline J gene. V and J are TRBV5-1 and TRBJ2-2; D is possibly TRBD2 (5 bases). The CDR3 runs 15 residues. V was trimmed by 1 base and J by 3 bases, leaving 10 bases between them. The germline gives CDR1 SGHRS, CDR2 YFSETQ. The CDR3 DNA, read in part, is TGCGCCAGCAGCTTGTTGTTCGGGGACACCGGGGAG. It codes for CASSLLFGDTGE. The entire CDR3 reads CASSLLFGDTGELFF.

On this clone: The read falls 3 residues short of the CDR3 end, and the missing part is taken from the germline J gene. The genes are TRBV19 and TRBJ2-7; 9 bases agree with TRBD1. The CDR3 consists of 15 residues. CDR1 is LNHDA and CDR2 is SQIVND in the germline V gene (reference sequence). Trimming cost V 4 bases and J 0 bases; bases outside gene matches: 4. The covered CDR3 bases are TGTGCCAGTAGTAGTGGGACAGGGTACTCCTACGAG. Translation gives CASSSGTGYSYE. The whole CDR3 sequence reads CASSSGTGYSYEQYF.